These T cell receptor beta chains were read from a single sample in a study of T-cell reconstitution after alpha-beta-depleted transplantation in children. TCRdb re-analysed the PCR reads in MiXCR, keeping a single row per CDR3 protein. This sample has about 610,000 distinct CDR3 sequences, with roughly a tenth found just once. The sample here was PBMCs from the stem cell graft donor, taken from the stem cell graft. Every receptor here comes from a human donor who donated a stem cell graft to a child with acute myeloid leukemia. The CDR3 runs from the conserved cysteine through the conserved F or W. Each record gives: clone size, V gene, J gene, D gene, CDR3 protein, CDR3 DNA. A D gene is named only where the DNA matches it firmly. A clone size is listed for some rows: how often the clone was seen (once, few, many), or a class if it is expanded.

clone size: many
V gene: TRBV18
J gene: TRBJ2-5
D gene: .
CDR3 protein: CASSRLSEQETQYF
CDR3 DNA: TGTGCCAGCTCACGGCTAAGCGAACAAGAGACCCAGTACTTC

clone size: few
V gene: TRBV4-3
J gene: TRBJ2-6
D gene: .
CDR3 protein: CASSGRQGLSGANVLTF
CDR3 DNA: TGCGCCAGCAGCGGACGGCAGGGCTTATCTGGGGCCAACGTCCTGACTTTC

clone size: .
V gene: TRBV20-1
J gene: TRBJ2-3
D gene: .
CDR3 protein: CSASKQVLTDTQYF
CDR3 DNA: TGCAGTGCTAGTAAGCAGGTCCTAACAGATACGCAGTATTTT

clone size: .
V gene: TRBV2
J gene: TRBJ2-1
D gene: TRBD1
CDR3 protein: CASSKGQGNYNEQFF
CDR3 DNA: TGTGCCAGCAGTAAGGGACAGGGTAATTACAATGAGCAGTTCTTC

clone size: few
V gene: TRBV28
J gene: TRBJ1-1
D gene: .
CDR3 protein: CASSLTKTRTVVNTEAFF
CDR3 DNA: TGTGCCAGCAGTTTAACCAAGACCCGGACGGTAGTGAACACTGAAGCTTTCTTT

clone size: .
V gene: TRBV29-1
J gene: TRBJ1-3
D gene: .
CDR3 protein: CSVATTGTGDTIYF
CDR3 DNA: TGCAGCGTGGCGACTACAGGAACGGGAGACACCATATATTTT

clone size: few
V gene: TRBV20-1
J gene: TRBJ1-5
D gene: TRBD1
CDR3 protein: CSARDSQGLQPQHF
CDR3 DNA: TGCAGTGCTAGAGATTCACAGGGGCTCCAGCCCCAGCATTTT

clone size: .
V gene: TRBV24-1
J gene: TRBJ2-1
D gene: TRBD2
CDR3 protein: CATSDPAGTGHNEQFF
CDR3 DNA: TGTGCCACCAGTGATCCAGCGGGGACCGGCCACAATGAGCAGTTCTTC

clone size: .
V gene: TRBV27
J gene: TRBJ1-1
D gene: TRBD1
CDR3 protein: CASSLIRGDGEAFF
CDR3 DNA: TGTGCCAGCAGCCTCATCAGGGGGGATGGCGAAGCTTTCTTT

clone size: many
V gene: TRBV6-2/TRBV6-3
J gene: TRBJ2-6
D gene: .
CDR3 protein: CASSYVQGKTGANVLTF
CDR3 DNA: TGTGCCAGCAGTTACGTACAGGGAAAGACTGGGGCCAACGTCCTGACTTTC

clone size: .
V gene: TRBV5-1
J gene: TRBJ1-2
D gene: .
CDR3 protein: CASSGYATSSNYGYTF
CDR3 DNA: TGCGCCAGCAGCGGCTACGCGACGAGCTCTAACTATGGCTACACCTTC

clone size: many
V gene: TRBV6-5
J gene: TRBJ1-5
D gene: TRBD1
CDR3 protein: CASSYGQGSQPQHF
CDR3 DNA: TGTGCCAGCAGTTACGGACAGGGCAGTCAGCCCCAGCATTTT

clone size: .
V gene: TRBV2
J gene: TRBJ2-1
D gene: .
CDR3 protein: CASRTGRASYNEQFF
CDR3 DNA: TGTGCCAGCAGAACAGGGAGGGCCTCCTACAATGAGCAGTTCTTC

clone size: few
V gene: TRBV7-3
J gene: TRBJ2-1
D gene: TRBD2
CDR3 protein: CASSGKIGLGEGQFF
CDR3 DNA: TGTGCCAGCAGCGGGAAGATAGGGCTCGGGGAGGGGCAGTTCTTC

clone size: many
V gene: TRBV12-3/TRBV12-4
J gene: TRBJ2-7
D gene: TRBD2
CDR3 protein: CASSLSSGSYEQYF
CDR3 DNA: TGTGCCAGCAGTTTAAGTAGCGGGAGCTACGAGCAGTACTTC

clone size: .
V gene: TRBV6-2/TRBV6-3
J gene: TRBJ2-1
D gene: TRBD2
CDR3 protein: CASSSLGLAGVKNEQFF
CDR3 DNA: TGTGCCAGCAGTTCCCTGGGACTAGCGGGAGTAAAGAATGAGCAGTTCTTC

clone size: few
V gene: TRBV29-1
J gene: TRBJ2-3
D gene: .
CDR3 protein: CSVGRADTQYF
CDR3 DNA: TGCAGCGTTGGGCGGGCCGATACGCAGTATTTT

clone size: .
V gene: TRBV20-1
J gene: TRBJ2-5
D gene: TRBD1
CDR3 protein: CSVNRGETQYF
CDR3 DNA: TGCAGTGTTAACAGGGGGGAGACCCAGTACTTC

clone size: few
V gene: TRBV20-1
J gene: TRBJ2-7
D gene: .
CDR3 protein: CSAYPHWGSYEQYF
CDR3 DNA: TGCAGTGCTTACCCTCACTGGGGCTCCTACGAGCAGTACTTC

clone size: .
V gene: TRBV7-2
J gene: TRBJ1-4
D gene: .
CDR3 protein: CASSFSGTNEKLFF
CDR3 DNA: TGTGCCAGCAGCTTTTCTGGGACTAATGAAAAACTGTTTTTT

clone size: .
V gene: TRBV4-3
J gene: TRBJ1-5
D gene: .
CDR3 protein: CASSQLVWGQPQHF
CDR3 DNA: TGCGCCAGCAGCCAACTTGTTTGGGGGCAGCCCCAGCATTTT

clone size: few
V gene: TRBV12-3/TRBV12-4
J gene: TRBJ2-3
D gene: TRBD1
CDR3 protein: CASSPFSGGSGDTQYF
CDR3 DNA: TGTGCCAGCAGTCCTTTCTCAGGGGGCTCGGGAGATACGCAGTATTTT

clone size: many
V gene: TRBV7-6
J gene: TRBJ2-1
D gene: TRBD2
CDR3 protein: CASSPSNRLAGNEQFF
CDR3 DNA: TGTGCCAGCAGCCCGTCCAACAGACTAGCGGGGAATGAGCAGTTCTTC

clone size: few
V gene: TRBV20-1
J gene: TRBJ2-1
D gene: TRBD2
CDR3 protein: CSASLAGAGEQFF
CDR3 DNA: TGCAGTGCTAGTCTAGCGGGAGCGGGTGAGCAGTTCTTC

clone size: .
V gene: TRBV4-1
J gene: TRBJ1-4
D gene: .
CDR3 protein: CASSQPLGSNEKLFF
CDR3 DNA: TGCGCCAGCAGCCAACCCTTGGGGAGTAATGAAAAACTGTTTTTT

clone size: many
V gene: TRBV5-1
J gene: TRBJ1-1
D gene: .
CDR3 protein: CASSLAVMNTEAFF
CDR3 DNA: TGCGCCAGCAGCTTGGCAGTGATGAACACTGAAGCTTTCTTT

clone size: .
V gene: TRBV29-1
J gene: TRBJ2-3
D gene: .
CDR3 protein: CSVERGRGSDTQYF
CDR3 DNA: TGCAGCGTTGAAAGAGGGAGAGGGTCAGATACGCAGTATTTT

clone size: few
V gene: TRBV4-3
J gene: TRBJ2-4
D gene: .
CDR3 protein: CASSQGVARENIQYF
CDR3 DNA: TGCGCCAGCAGCCAAGGGGTAGCTAGGGAAAACATTCAGTACTTC

clone size: many
V gene: TRBV25-1
J gene: TRBJ2-4
D gene: TRBD1
CDR3 protein: CASSSGTGSIKNIQYF
CDR3 DNA: TGTGCCAGCAGCTCGGGGACAGGGAGTATCAAAAACATTCAGTACTTC

clone size: .
V gene: TRBV5-1
J gene: TRBJ2-6
D gene: TRBD1
CDR3 protein: CASSSRQGAGANVLTF
CDR3 DNA: TGCGCCAGCAGCTCAAGGCAGGGGGCTGGGGCCAACGTCCTGACTTTC

clone size: .
V gene: TRBV4-3
J gene: TRBJ1-6
D gene: .
CDR3 protein: CASSQDPQGSSYNSPLHF
CDR3 DNA: TGCGCCAGCAGCCAAGATCCTCAGGGGAGCTCCTATAATTCACCCCTCCACTTT

clone size: .
V gene: TRBV4-3
J gene: TRBJ1-2
D gene: TRBD1
CDR3 protein: CASSQDHRPGTEYGYTF
CDR3 DNA: TGCGCCAGCAGCCAAGATCATAGGCCCGGGACAGAGTATGGCTACACCTTC

clone size: few
V gene: TRBV9
J gene: TRBJ2-7
D gene: TRBD1
CDR3 protein: CASSVEAGGEQYF
CDR3 DNA: TGTGCCAGCAGCGTAGAGGCAGGGGGCGAGCAGTACTTC

clone size: few
V gene: TRBV9
J gene: TRBJ2-7
D gene: .
CDR3 protein: CASSANSGASYEQYF
CDR3 DNA: TGTGCCAGCAGCGCTAATAGCGGAGCCTCCTACGAGCAGTACTTC

clone size: few
V gene: TRBV5-1
J gene: TRBJ2-1
D gene: TRBD2
CDR3 protein: CASSLDSGRTNEQFF
CDR3 DNA: TGCGCCAGCAGCTTGGATAGCGGGAGAACGAATGAGCAGTTCTTC

clone size: .
V gene: TRBV10-3
J gene: TRBJ2-1
D gene: TRBD1
CDR3 protein: CATSGQDLHEQFF
CDR3 DNA: TGTGCCACTTCGGGACAGGATCTCCATGAGCAGTTCTTC

clone size: few
V gene: TRBV20-1
J gene: TRBJ2-7
D gene: TRBD2
CDR3 protein: CSARDLGLAGEGIRPREQYF
CDR3 DNA: TGCAGTGCTAGAGATCTGGGACTAGCGGGAGAGGGGATAAGGCCGAGAGAGCAGTACTTC

clone size: many
V gene: TRBV5-1
J gene: TRBJ2-2
D gene: TRBD2
CDR3 protein: CASSLSSGTGELFF
CDR3 DNA: TGCGCCAGCAGCTTATCTAGCGGAACCGGGGAGCTGTTTTTT

clone size: many
V gene: TRBV29-1
J gene: TRBJ1-3
D gene: .
CDR3 protein: CSAKAGNTIYF
CDR3 DNA: TGCAGCGCCAAAGCTGGAAACACCATATATTTT

clone size: many
V gene: TRBV12-3/TRBV12-4
J gene: TRBJ2-7
D gene: .
CDR3 protein: CASSLRGNGYEQYF
CDR3 DNA: TGTGCCAGCAGTTTAAGGGGGAATGGCTACGAGCAGTACTTC

clone size: .
V gene: TRBV20-1
J gene: TRBJ2-1
D gene: TRBD2
CDR3 protein: CSATSGRVPYNEQFF
CDR3 DNA: TGCAGTGCTACTAGCGGGAGGGTGCCTTACAATGAGCAGTTCTTC

clone size: many
V gene: TRBV6-2/TRBV6-3
J gene: TRBJ2-2
D gene: TRBD2
CDR3 protein: CASSTGLAGDTGELFF
CDR3 DNA: TGTGCCAGCAGTACCGGACTAGCGGGAGACACCGGGGAGCTGTTTTTT

clone size: few
V gene: TRBV20-1
J gene: TRBJ2-1
D gene: .
CDR3 protein: CSAPPPGRESVNEQFF
CDR3 DNA: TGCAGTGCCCCCCCTCCCGGAAGAGAGTCGGTCAATGAGCAGTTCTTC

clone size: few
V gene: TRBV20-1
J gene: TRBJ2-7
D gene: TRBD2
CDR3 protein: CSARDLASGLYEQYF
CDR3 DNA: TGCAGTGCTAGAGATCTGGCTAGCGGCCTCTACGAGCAGTACTTC

clone size: many
V gene: TRBV5-6
J gene: TRBJ2-5
D gene: .
CDR3 protein: CATSRVRVDFETQYF
CDR3 DNA: TGTGCCACCTCAAGGGTCAGGGTAGATTTCGAGACCCAGTACTTC

clone size: .
V gene: TRBV20-1
J gene: TRBJ2-1
D gene: TRBD2
CDR3 protein: CSAIPGGFYNEQFF
CDR3 DNA: TGCAGTGCTATTCCGGGAGGATTCTACAATGAGCAGTTCTTC

clone size: .
V gene: TRBV11-2
J gene: TRBJ2-5
D gene: .
CDR3 protein: CASSLEGNRVQETQYF
CDR3 DNA: TGTGCCAGCAGCTTAGAGGGCAACAGGGTGCAAGAGACCCAGTACTTC

clone size: .
V gene: TRBV18
J gene: TRBJ2-5
D gene: .
CDR3 protein: CASSAGALNSGQETQYF
CDR3 DNA: TGTGCCAGCTCCGCCGGGGCCCTGAATAGCGGACAAGAGACCCAGTACTTC

clone size: many
V gene: TRBV27
J gene: TRBJ2-3
D gene: .
CDR3 protein: CASRHTDTQYF
CDR3 DNA: TGTGCCAGCAGGCACACAGATACGCAGTATTTT

clone size: many
V gene: TRBV3-1
J gene: TRBJ2-2
D gene: TRBD1
CDR3 protein: CASSRTGQGITVGELFF
CDR3 DNA: TGTGCCAGCAGCCGAACAGGACAGGGGATAACAGTCGGGGAGCTGTTTTTT

clone size: many
V gene: TRBV2
J gene: TRBJ2-3
D gene: TRBD2
CDR3 protein: CASRAGLAVTDTQYF
CDR3 DNA: TGTGCCAGCAGAGCGGGACTAGCGGTCACAGATACGCAGTATTTT

clone size: many
V gene: TRBV12-3/TRBV12-4
J gene: TRBJ2-7
D gene: .
CDR3 protein: CASSLEAGTREQYF
CDR3 DNA: TGTGCCAGCAGTTTAGAGGCAGGGACACGCGAGCAGTACTTC

clone size: .
V gene: TRBV18
J gene: TRBJ1-3
D gene: .
CDR3 protein: CASSPYTGTLSRNTIYF
CDR3 DNA: TGTGCCAGCTCACCGTACACCGGGACCCTCTCTAGAAACACCATATATTTT

clone size: many
V gene: TRBV20-1
J gene: TRBJ2-7
D gene: TRBD2
CDR3 protein: CSASMGGRFYEQYF
CDR3 DNA: TGCAGTGCTAGTATGGGCGGGAGATTCTACGAGCAGTACTTC